One sample yielded the 3 T cell receptor beta chains listed below, sequenced in a study of blood T cells in healthy people across ages. The authors ran a second PCR of about 6 to 11 cycles using a sample-barcoded 5' primer and a J-beta primer mix. TCRdb passed the 5' RACE reads through MiXCR, listing each CDR3 protein once. This sample has about 970,000 distinct CDR3 sequences, with 51% found just once. The sequenced sample consisted of blood. Source of these receptors: a woman aged 55-69 years in good health.

This clonotype has only a few counts. The J gene is TRBJ2-3, the V gene TRBV5-6; 8 bases align to TRBD2. Germline CDR1 is SGHDT and CDR2 is YYEEEE. The trim removed 1 base at V and 1 base at J, leaving 5 bases unmatched. There are 16 residues in the CDR3. The CDR3, as DNA: TGTGCCAGCAGCTTGATGAGCGGGAGTCGCACAGATACGCAGTATTTT. Translation: CASSLMSGSRTDTQYF.

This clonotype was seen once. The V call is TRBV6-2 or TRBV6-3, the J call TRBJ2-5; D might be TRBD1 (6 bases). The J call is doubtful: the DNA matches TRBJ2-7 better. This CDR3 spans 15 amino acids. CDR1 is MNHEY, CDR2 SVGEGT, per germline. The CDR3 region is CASNLVPGHFYEQYF. The CDR3 bases are TGTGCCAGCAACCTCGTTCCGGGACACTTCTACGAGCAGTACTTC.

The rearrangement links TRBV7-2 to TRBJ2-7; 8 bases line up with TRBD2. CDR1 and CDR2 (germline): SGHTA, FQGNSA. The CDR3 covers 15 residues. V trimming: 5 bases; J trimming: 3 bases; junction bases outside the gene matches: 9. CDR3 region: CASSRGGTRGYEQYF. The CDR3 DNA reads TGTGCCAGCAGCCGAGGGGGGACTAGGGGCTACGAGCAGTACTTC. The complete variable domain, with remaining parts taken from reference TRBV7-2 and TRBJ2-7, reads GAGVSQSPSNKVTEKGKDVELRCDPISGHTALYWYRQSLGQGLEFLIYFQGNSAPDKSGLPSDRFSAERTGGSVSTLTIQRTQQEDSAVYLCASSRGGTRGYEQYFGPGTRLTVT.